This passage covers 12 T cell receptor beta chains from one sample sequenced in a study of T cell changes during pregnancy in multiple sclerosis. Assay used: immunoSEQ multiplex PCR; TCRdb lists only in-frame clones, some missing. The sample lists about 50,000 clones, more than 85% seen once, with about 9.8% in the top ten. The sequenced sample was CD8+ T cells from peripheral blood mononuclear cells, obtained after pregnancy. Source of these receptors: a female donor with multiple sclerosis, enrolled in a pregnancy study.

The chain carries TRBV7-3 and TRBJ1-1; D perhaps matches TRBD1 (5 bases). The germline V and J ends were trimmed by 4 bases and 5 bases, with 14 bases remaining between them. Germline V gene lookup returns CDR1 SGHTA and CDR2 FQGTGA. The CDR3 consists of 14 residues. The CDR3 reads CASSSQGGETEAFF. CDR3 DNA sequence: TGTGCCAGCAGCTCCCAGGGTGGAGAGACTGAAGCTTTCTTT. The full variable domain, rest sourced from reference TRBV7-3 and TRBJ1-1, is GAGVSQTPSNKVTEKGKYVELRCDPISGHTALYWYRQSLGQGPEFLIYFQGTGAADDSGLPNDRFFAVRPEGSVSTLKIQRTERGDSAVYLCASSSQGGETEAFFGQGTRLTVV.

CDR3 in amino acids: CASSLKPGRSNQPQHF. CDR3 nucleotide sequence: TGTGCCAGTAGCCTGAAACCAGGGCGAAGCAATCAGCCCCAGCATTTT. The rearrangement joins TRBV19 to TRBJ1-5; weak D call: TRBD1 (5 bases). V was shortened by 6 bases and J by 1 base, with 16 bases between the two germline ends. In germline, CDR1 is LNHDA, CDR2 SQIVND (reference sequence). This CDR3 is 16 amino acids long. The complete variable domain, with remaining parts taken from reference TRBV19 and TRBJ1-5, reads DGGITQSPKYLFRKEGQNVTLSCEQNLNHDAMYWYRQDPGQGLRLIYYSQIVNDFQKGDIAEGYSVSREKKESFPLTVTSAQKNPTAFYLCASSLKPGRSNQPQHFGDGTRLSIL.

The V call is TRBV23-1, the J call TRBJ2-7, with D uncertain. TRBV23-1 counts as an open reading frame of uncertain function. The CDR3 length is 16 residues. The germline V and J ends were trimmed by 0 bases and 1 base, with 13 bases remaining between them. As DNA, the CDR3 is TGCGCCAGCAGTCAATCGGGCATCAGGTTTTCCTACGAGCAGTACTTC. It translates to CASSQSGIRFSYEQYF.

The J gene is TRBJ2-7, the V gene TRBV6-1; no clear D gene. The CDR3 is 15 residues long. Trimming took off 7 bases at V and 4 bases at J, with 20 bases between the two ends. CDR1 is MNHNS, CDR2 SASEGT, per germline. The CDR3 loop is CASTFDSSFRYEQYF. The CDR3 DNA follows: TGTGCCAGCACCTTCGACTCATCATTCCGTTACGAGCAGTACTTC.

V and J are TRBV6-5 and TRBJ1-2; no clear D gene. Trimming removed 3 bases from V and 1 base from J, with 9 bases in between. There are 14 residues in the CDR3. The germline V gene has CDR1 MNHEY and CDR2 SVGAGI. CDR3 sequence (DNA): TGTGCCAGCAGTTATCTTGGCATTAACTATGGCTACACCTTC. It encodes CASSYLGINYGYTF.

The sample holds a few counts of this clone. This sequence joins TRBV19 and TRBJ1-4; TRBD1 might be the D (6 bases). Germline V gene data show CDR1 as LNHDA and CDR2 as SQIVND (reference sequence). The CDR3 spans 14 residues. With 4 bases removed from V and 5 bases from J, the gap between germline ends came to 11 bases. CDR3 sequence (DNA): TGTGCCAGTAGTACCCAGCAGGGGAATGAAAAACTGTTTTTT. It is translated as CASSTQQGNEKLFF. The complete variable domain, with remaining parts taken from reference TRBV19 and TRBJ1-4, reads DGGITQSPKYLFRKEGQNVTLSCEQNLNHDAMYWYRQDPGQGLRLIYYSQIVNDFQKGDIAEGYSVSREKKESFPLTVTSAQKNPTAFYLCASSTQQGNEKLFFGSGTQLSVL.

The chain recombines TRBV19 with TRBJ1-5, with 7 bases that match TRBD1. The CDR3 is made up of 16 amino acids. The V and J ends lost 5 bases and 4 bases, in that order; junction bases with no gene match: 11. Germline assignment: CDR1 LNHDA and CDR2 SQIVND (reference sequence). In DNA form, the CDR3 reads TGTGCCAGTAGTGTCCCATGGGACAGTGTAAATCAGCCCCAGCATTTT. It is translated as CASSVPWDSVNQPQHF.

The CDR3 DNA is TGTGCCAGCAGCTTAGCGGGACAGATGAGCTCCTACAATGAGCAGTTCTTC. Its translation: CASSLAGQMSSYNEQFF. This chain uses TRBV7-9 with TRBJ2-1; 7 nucleotides agree with TRBD1. CDR1 is SEHNR, CDR2 FQNEAQ, per germline (reference sequence). V shed 0 bases and J 0 bases; nucleotides not matched to a gene: 5. The length of the CDR3 is 17 residues.

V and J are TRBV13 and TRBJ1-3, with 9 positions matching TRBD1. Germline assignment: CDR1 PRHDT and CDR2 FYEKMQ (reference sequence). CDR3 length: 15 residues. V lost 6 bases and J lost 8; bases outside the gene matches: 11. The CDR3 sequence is CASSREGQGVHTIYF. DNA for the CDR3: TGTGCCAGCAGTCGAGAGGGACAGGGTGTTCACACCATATATTTT.

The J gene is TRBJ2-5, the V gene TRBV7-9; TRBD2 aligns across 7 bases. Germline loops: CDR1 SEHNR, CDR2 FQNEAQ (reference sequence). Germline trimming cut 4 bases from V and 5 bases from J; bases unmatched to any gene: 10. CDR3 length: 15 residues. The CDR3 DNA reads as TGTGCCAGCAGCTCAATCGGACTAGGCGTGGAGACCCAGTACTTC. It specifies CASSSIGLGVETQYF.

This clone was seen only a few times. For the CDR3, the DNA is TGTGCCAGCAGGGAGGGGGCAAGTCAGCCCCAGCATTTT. It is translated as CASREGASQPQHF. The chain is built from TRBV27 and TRBJ1-5; 7 nucleotides agree with TRBD1. The CDR3 totals 13 residues. The trim removed 6 bases at V and 6 bases at J, leaving 5 bases unmatched. CDR1 MNHEY and CDR2 SMNVEV come from the germline V gene (reference sequence).

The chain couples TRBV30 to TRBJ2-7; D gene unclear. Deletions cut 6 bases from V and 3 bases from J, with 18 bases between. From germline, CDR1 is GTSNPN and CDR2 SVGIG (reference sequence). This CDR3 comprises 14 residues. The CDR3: CACSRRPLFYEQYF. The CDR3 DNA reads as TGTGCCTGTTCCCGGAGACCCCTCTTCTACGAGCAGTACTTC.